Listed below are T cell receptor beta chains from one sample, sequenced in a study of cytomegalovirus exposure and HLA in healthy donors. The repertoire was sequenced with immunoSEQ multiplex PCR; TCRdb's copy has only in-frame clones and lacks some. The data show 100,000 to 150,000 clones, around 68% seen once. Sequenced input: PBMCs. Receptors were obtained from a man aged 40-55 years in good health and CMV-seropositive. The CDR3 runs from the conserved cysteine through the conserved F or W. A D gene is named only where the DNA matches it firmly. Not all rows give a size; the values are once, few, many and, for expanded clones, a class.

CDR3 length	V gene	J gene	D gene	clone size	CDR3 protein	CDR3 DNA
12	TRBV5-1	TRBJ2-7	-	-	CASSSDRSGQYF	TGCGCCAGCAGTTCGGACAGATCGGGGCAGTACTTC
13	TRBV29-1	TRBJ1-2	TRBD1	-	CSVEGQGAGGYTF	TGCAGCGTTGAAGGACAGGGGGCAGGTGGCTACACCTTC
15	TRBV7-3	TRBJ2-1	TRBD2	-	CASSFPGGPRSEQFF	TGTGCCAGCAGCTTTCCGGGAGGGCCTCGCAGTGAGCAGTTCTTC
15	TRBV2	TRBJ1-1	-	-	CASSVWGGVDTEAFF	TGTGCCAGCAGTGTTTGGGGGGGAGTGGACACTGAAGCTTTCTTT
16	TRBV19	TRBJ2-2	TRBD2	-	CASSMLAGGPTGELFF	TGTGCCAGTAGTATGCTAGCGGGGGGCCCCACCGGGGAGCTGTTTTTT
16	TRBV18	TRBJ2-7	TRBD1	once	CASSPPVGGSSYEQYF	TGTGCCAGCTCACCACCGGTAGGGGGCAGCTCCTACGAGCAGTACTTC
17	TRBV12-5	TRBJ1-4	-	-	CASGLDRGGSGLEKLFF	TGTGCTAGTGGTTTGGATAGGGGGGGATCAGGCTTGGAAAAACTGTTTTTT
15	TRBV15	TRBJ1-1	-	-	CATSRGGSLNTEAFF	TGTGCCACCAGCAGAGGTGGCTCACTGAACACTGAAGCTTTCTTT
14	TRBV5-4	TRBJ1-4	TRBD1	-	CASSPGQQNEKLFF	TGTGCCAGCAGCCCGGGACAGCAGAATGAAAAACTGTTTTTT
18	TRBV9	TRBJ2-2	TRBD1	-	CASSLGATGGIDTGELFF	TGTGCCAGCAGCTTGGGGGCAACAGGGGGCATCGACACCGGGGAGCTGTTTTTT
14	TRBV4-2	TRBJ2-2	-	-	CASSRERNTGELFF	TGTGCCAGCAGCCGTGAGAGGAACACCGGGGAGCTGTTTTTT
13	TRBV28	TRBJ2-7	-	-	CASRGTPSYEQYF	TGTGCCAGCAGGGGGACACCCTCCTACGAGCAGTACTTC
12	TRBV7-2	TRBJ1-2	-	-	CASSPEVPGYTF	TGTGCCAGCAGCCCAGAGGTACCTGGCTACACCTTC
15	TRBV7-2	TRBJ1-5	-	-	CASSSTGYGNQPQHF	TGTGCCAGCAGTTCTACAGGGTACGGCAATCAGCCCCAGCATTTT
13	TRBV6-6	TRBJ1-4	-	few	CASLDMTYEKLFF	TGTGCCAGCTTGGACATGACCTACGAAAAACTGTTTTTT
15	TRBV6-1	TRBJ2-1	TRBD2	-	CASSQLAGGYNEQFF	TGTGCCAGCAGTCAGCTAGCGGGAGGTTACAATGAGCAGTTCTTC
13	TRBV6-1	TRBJ2-1	-	-	CASETGSRRAQFF	TGTGCCAGCGAGACAGGGTCTCGGAGGGCGCAGTTCTTC
14	TRBV13	TRBJ2-7	TRBD1	-	CASSYGQGRHEQYF	TGTGCCAGCAGCTACGGACAGGGGAGGCACGAGCAGTACTTC
16	TRBV5-1	TRBJ1-6	-	once	CASSLEVWGGNSPLHF	TGCGCCAGCAGCTTGGAGGTCTGGGGAGGCAATTCACCCCTCCACTTT
14	TRBV5-1	TRBJ1-1	-	-	CASSLGTRLTEAFF	TGCGCCAGCAGCTTGGGGACACGGCTCACTGAAGCTTTCTTT
14	TRBV9	TRBJ2-7	-	-	CASSARDSSMGQYF	TGTGCCAGCAGCGCCCGGGACTCCTCAATGGGGCAGTACTTC
13	TRBV2	TRBJ1-2	-	-	CASYDGINYGYTF	TGTGCCAGCTACGACGGGATTAACTATGGCTACACCTTC
15	TRBV30	TRBJ2-7	TRBD1	-	CAWSDYGTGGYEQYF	TGTGCCTGGAGTGACTACGGGACAGGGGGCTACGAGCAGTACTTC
15	TRBV5-5	TRBJ2-5	TRBD1	few	CASSSATGEQETQYF	TGTGCCAGCAGCTCGGCTACAGGGGAACAGGAGACCCAGTACTTC
14	TRBV25-1	TRBJ2-5	TRBD2	-	CASSEPGGGETQYF	TGTGCCAGCAGTGAACCTGGGGGAGGGGAGACCCAGTACTTC
16	TRBV5-1	TRBJ2-5	TRBD2	few	CASSSRLAGAQETQYF	TGCGCCAGCAGCTCCCGACTAGCGGGAGCCCAAGAGACCCAGTACTTC
16	TRBV5-1	TRBJ2-2	TRBD1	-	CASSSGQGENTGELFF	TGCGCCAGCAGCTCGGGACAGGGGGAAAACACCGGGGAGCTGTTTTTT
14	TRBV27	TRBJ1-6	-	-	CASSLNNYNSPLHF	TGTGCCAGCAGTTTGAACAACTATAATTCACCCCTCCACTTT
16	TRBV1	TRBJ2-2	-	-	CTSRLMGLELGGELFF	TGCACCAGCAGACTGATGGGACTAGAGTTGGGCGGGGAGCTGTTTTTT
16	TRBV7-9	TRBJ2-7	TRBD1	few	CASSLGRQGHSYEQYF	TGTGCCAGCAGCTTAGGCCGACAGGGTCACTCCTACGAGCAGTACTTC
13	TRBV11-3	TRBJ1-1	-	-	CASSLDRFTEAFF	TGTGCCAGCAGCTTAGACAGGTTCACTGAAGCTTTCTTT
15	TRBV7-2	TRBJ2-3	TRBD2	-	CASTRLAAVSNTQYF	TGTGCCAGCACCCGACTAGCGGCGGTCAGTAATACGCAGTATTTT
15	TRBV4-2	TRBJ2-1	TRBD2	-	CASSRTSGRGNEQFF	TGTGCCAGCAGTCGGACTAGCGGGAGGGGTAATGAGCAGTTCTTC
16	TRBV5-1	TRBJ1-6	TRBD1	-	CASSLGLGQGNSPFHF	TGCGCCAGCAGCTTGGGATTGGGACAGGGGAATTCACCCTTCCACTTT
11	TRBV28	TRBJ2-7	-	-	CASSWRDEQYF	TGTGCCAGCAGTTGGAGGGACGAGCAGTACTTC
14	TRBV5-6	TRBJ2-5	TRBD1	once	CASSLRGGGETQYF	TGTGCCAGCAGCTTGAGAGGGGGCGGCGAGACCCAGTACTTC
14	TRBV27	TRBJ1-6	TRBD1	-	CASSLSTGRSPLHF	TGTGCCAGCAGTTTATCGACAGGGCGTTCACCCCTCCACTTT
13	TRBV28	TRBJ1-2	TRBD1	-	CASRMGQAYGYTF	TGTGCCAGCCGAATGGGACAGGCCTATGGCTACACCTTC